These 12 T cell receptor beta chains were sequenced from one sample in a study of T cell repertoires in cytomegalovirus infection. TCRdb reprocessed the reads via MiXCR and lists one record per CDR3 protein. The sample gives a few hundred thousand distinct CDR3 sequences, roughly a third of which show up once; about a sixth is in the top ten. The antigens of these receptors remain unknown. The sample here was cultured PBMCs, taken from culture after CMV antigen stimulation. The source is a human donor in good health (CMV status not recorded). Some clones in this sample may be carry-over from other donors' samples.

J is TRBJ1-1 and V is TRBV6-2 or TRBV6-3; 9 bases are shared with TRBD1. This CDR3 is built from 14 residues. Germline loops: CDR1 MNHEY, CDR2 SVGEGT. J was trimmed by 6 bases and V by 5 bases; bases with no gene match: 7. In DNA, the CDR3 is TGTGCCAGCAGTACCCACAGGGGGCTCGCTGAAGCTTTCTTT. The encoded protein is CASSTHRGLAEAFF.

This clonotype was detected ten times or more. The J gene is TRBJ1-3, the V gene TRBV7-2; 10 positions agree with TRBD1. Germline V gene lookup returns CDR1 SGHTA and CDR2 FQGNSA. The J segment lost 7 bases and the V segment lost 1 base, leaving 7 bases of the junction unmatched. The length of the CDR3 is 16 residues. The CDR3 DNA reads as TGTGCCAGCAGCTTAGGCGGGACAGGGGTCAGCAACACCATATATTTT. Residues: CASSLGGTGVSNTIYF.

This chain joins TRBV19 and TRBJ2-2, with unresolved D. The germline V gene encodes CDR1 LNHDA and CDR2 SQIVND (reference sequence). This CDR3 spans 13 amino acids. V was pared by 9 bases and J by 9 bases, with 17 bases between. CDR3 loop: CASSPVEFRELFF. CDR3 coding DNA: TGTGCCAGCAGTCCTGTCGAGTTCCGGGAGCTGTTTTTT.

This clonotype was observed a few times. This chain joins TRBV11-3 and TRBJ2-7; D gene uncertain. CDR1 and CDR2 from the germline V gene are SGHNT and YENEEA. Trimming took 2 bases from V and 2 from J, leaving 7 bases between them. The CDR3 is made up of 13 amino acids. The CDR3 sequence: CASSLSYTYEQYV. The DNA of the CDR3 is TGTGCCAGCAGCTTAAGCTACACCTACGAGCAGTACGTC.

The table lists this clonotype with a few counts. The chain recombines TRBV6-6 with TRBJ2-7, with D possibly matching TRBD1 (7 bases). V was cut by 7 bases and J by 3 bases, with 19 bases left in between. The germline gives CDR1 MNHNY, CDR2 SVGAGI (reference sequence). This CDR3 comprises 15 residues. This CDR3 reads CASMFGGTVVYEQYF. In nucleotides, the CDR3 is TGTGCCAGCATGTTTGGGGGGACAGTCGTCTACGAGCAGTACTTC.

This clonotype was picked up one time. CDR3 sequence: CASSLTGTSGNYEQFF. DNA of the CDR3: TGTGCCAGCAGCTTAACCGGTACTAGCGGGAACTATGAGCAGTTCTTC. The chain links TRBV7-6 to TRBJ2-1, with TRBD2 matching over 10 bases. Germline CDR1 reads SGHVS; CDR2 reads FNYEAQ. The trim removed 2 bases at V and 8 bases at J, leaving 9 bases unmatched. The CDR3 contains 16 residues.

This chain connects TRBV19 to TRBJ2-1; tentatively, D is TRBD2 (6 bases). Germline loops: CDR1 LNHDA, CDR2 SQIVND (reference sequence). V lost 5 bases to trimming and J lost 7 bases, with 12 bases between them. CDR3 length: 13 residues. The CDR3, as DNA: TGTGCCAGTAGTGCCGGTGGGGGGAATGAGCAGTTCTTC. As protein: CASSAGGGNEQFF.

The chain recombines TRBV7-9 with TRBJ2-3; possible D gene TRBD1, 7 bases. The CDR3 length is 16 residues. Looked up from germline, CDR1 is SEHNR and CDR2 is FQNEAQ (reference sequence). Trimming left V 5 bases short and J 6 bases short, with 21 bases between. Written as DNA, the CDR3 is TGTGCCAGCAGCCCGCCGACAGGGCCGGGACTCGATACGCAGTATTTT. It translates to CASSPPTGPGLDTQYF.

The gene calls are TRBV7-3 and TRBJ1-5; no clear D. Per germline, CDR1 SGHTA and CDR2 FQGTGA. The V end was cut by 0 bases, the J end by 0 bases, with 6 bases between. This CDR3 is built from 15 residues. The CDR3 reads CASSLTAVSNQPQHF. The DNA of the CDR3 is TGTGCCAGCAGCTTAACGGCCGTTAGCAATCAGCCCCAGCATTTT.

The chain links TRBV27 to TRBJ1-1; D uncertain. CDR3 length: 13 residues. Looked up from germline, CDR1 is MNHEY and CDR2 is SMNVEV (reference sequence). V lost 3 bases, J lost 11 bases, and 16 bases lay in between. CDR3 amino acids: CASSFEWRSVAFF. CDR3 in DNA: TGTGCCAGCAGTTTTGAGTGGCGAAGTGTGGCTTTCTTT.

The chain recombines TRBV28 with TRBJ1-1, with D possibly being TRBD1 (5 bases). The germline V gene encodes CDR1 MDHEN and CDR2 SYDVKM. The CDR3 extends over 19 amino acids. Trimming pared 5 bases from V and 0 bases from J, leaving 25 bases between. CDR3 nucleotides: TGTGCCAGCAGTACAACAGGCGGCGTAAGTCTTAACCTGAACACTGAAGCTTTCTTT. The encoded protein is CASSTTGGVSLNLNTEAFF.

This chain uses TRBV10-3 with TRBJ1-1; the match to TRBD1 covers 8 bases. From germline, CDR1 is ENHRY and CDR2 SYGVKD. The CDR3 is 15 amino acids. After removal of 5 bases from V and 1 base from J, the junction contained 6 bases not matched to a gene. CDR3 bases: TGTGCCATCAGTCCCTCGACAGGGGAGAACACTGAAGCTTTCTTT. This gives the protein CAISPSTGENTEAFF.